Shown below are 12 T cell receptor beta chains from a single sample sequenced in a study of blood T cell repertoires in COVID-19. This table comes from immunoSEQ multiplex PCR, and its TCRdb copy is limited to in-frame clones, with some not included. The profile shows about 160,000 clones, approximately 87% of them singletons. The sequenced sample was peripheral blood. The receptors were sampled from a woman in her 70s with acute or convalescent COVID-19.

The J gene is TRBJ1-6, the V gene TRBV5-5; D possibly corresponds to TRBD1 (6 bases). The CDR3 is 15 residues long. Trimming took off 4 bases at V and 7 bases at J, with 15 bases between the two ends. Germline-derived CDR1 and CDR2 are SGHKS and YYEKEE (reference sequence). The CDR3 bases are TGTGCCAGCAGCCCGCATTGGGGGACAAATTCACCCCTCCACTTT. The encoded protein is CASSPHWGTNSPLHF.

This clone was found once. V usage is TRBV7-9 and J usage is TRBJ2-1; 8 bases match TRBD2. J gave up 0 bases and V 4 bases, and 14 bases lay outside the gene matches. The CDR3 is 19 residues long. Germline V gene sequence: CDR1 SEHNR, CDR2 FQNEAQ (reference sequence). The CDR3 is CASSSPGLGGLSSYNEQFF. The CDR3 nucleotides read TGTGCCAGCAGCTCACCGGGACTAGGGGGACTGAGCTCCTACAATGAGCAGTTCTTC.

The chain links TRBV6-2 or TRBV6-3 to TRBJ1-5, with D tentatively TRBD1 (6 bases). This CDR3 is built from 15 residues. The germline V gene has CDR1 MNHEY and CDR2 SVGEGT. V lost 5 bases and J 9 bases, leaving 20 bases between the germline ends. This CDR3 is CASSHVRKGVGPQHF. In DNA form, the CDR3 reads TGTGCCAGCAGTCATGTGAGGAAGGGGGTCGGGCCCCAGCATTTT.

V and J are TRBV18 and TRBJ1-4; the D is unclear. Germline V gives CDR1 KGHSH, CDR2 LQKENI. This CDR3 contains 15 residues. Trimming pared 3 bases from V and 0 bases from J, leaving 8 bases between. The CDR3 loop reads CASSPQRTTNEKLFF. The CDR3 DNA reads TGTGCCAGCTCACCTCAGCGAACAACTAATGAAAAACTGTTTTTT.

This chain links TRBV5-1 with TRBJ1-1, with 7 bases identical to TRBD1. Per the germline V gene, CDR1 is SGHRS and CDR2 is YFSETQ. CDR3 length: 14 residues. V dropped 2 bases and J dropped 5; count of bases not matched to a gene: 6. CDR3 sequence reads: CASSLVRGETEAFF. The DNA of the CDR3 is TGCGCCAGCAGCTTAGTCAGGGGGGAGACTGAAGCTTTCTTT.

The CDR3 nucleotides are TGTGCCAGCAGCCTATGGGCGCGGGAGGGGGCCGGGAATGAGCAGTTCTTC. The encoded protein is CASSLWAREGAGNEQFF. This chain joins TRBV7-8 and TRBJ2-1, with 9 bases that match TRBD2. From germline, CDR1 is SGHVS and CDR2 FQNEAQ. The trim removed 5 bases at V and 7 bases at J, leaving 15 bases unmatched. This CDR3 has 17 residues.

This clone was seen a few times. J is TRBJ1-1 and V is TRBV2; no firm D call. Germline V CDR1 and CDR2: SNHLY, FYNNEI. Trimming pared 5 bases from V and 7 bases from J, leaving 11 bases between. The CDR3 contains 12 residues. CDR3 residues: CASSIHGDEAFF. CDR3 coding DNA: TGTGCCAGCAGTATACACGGGGATGAAGCTTTCTTT.

The rearrangement joins TRBV18 to TRBJ2-2; 11 positions match TRBD1. With V trimmed by 4 bases and J by 4 bases, 2 bases remained unmatched. CDR3 length: 15 residues. Germline V gives CDR1 KGHSH, CDR2 LQKENI. CDR3 in amino acids: CASSLGQGATGELFF. CDR3 DNA sequence: TGTGCCAGCTCACTAGGACAGGGGGCCACCGGGGAGCTGTTTTTT.

This sequence joins TRBV28 and TRBJ2-5; D might be TRBD2 (6 bases). CDR1 MDHEN and CDR2 SYDVKM come from the germline V gene. V gave up 1 base and J gave up 7 bases, with 13 bases separating them. The CDR3 has 14 residues. CDR3 coding DNA: TGTGCCAGCAGTTTATTGCCGCGGGGTACGACCCAGTACTTC. This gives the protein CASSLLPRGTTQYF.

This clone was seen a handful of times. J is TRBJ1-6 and V is TRBV2; the D is unclear. Germline-derived CDR1 and CDR2 are SNHLY and FYNNEI. The CDR3 totals 13 residues. V was pared by 6 bases and J by 7 bases, with 10 bases between. CDR3 region: CASRFEMNSPLHF. CDR3 nucleotide sequence: TGTGCCAGCAGATTCGAGATGAATTCACCCCTCCACTTT.

The chain carries TRBV4-3 and TRBJ1-2; no clear D. In germline, CDR1 is LGHNA, CDR2 YSLEER. This CDR3 region has 15 residues. Trimming shortened V by 2 bases and J by 8 bases, and 18 bases separated the two germline ends. CDR3 residues: CASSQTDPSLGGYTF. For the CDR3, the DNA is TGCGCCAGCAGCCAAACTGACCCGTCCTTGGGCGGCTACACCTTC.

The chain couples TRBV29-1 to TRBJ2-1, with TRBD1 matching over 7 bases. In germline, CDR1 is SQVTM, CDR2 ANQGSEA. The CDR3 is 12 amino acids. Unmatched junction bases numbered 6, after V lost 6 bases and J lost 7 bases. This CDR3 is CSVITGVNEQFF. CDR3 sequence (DNA): TGCAGCGTCATAACAGGGGTGAATGAGCAGTTCTTC.